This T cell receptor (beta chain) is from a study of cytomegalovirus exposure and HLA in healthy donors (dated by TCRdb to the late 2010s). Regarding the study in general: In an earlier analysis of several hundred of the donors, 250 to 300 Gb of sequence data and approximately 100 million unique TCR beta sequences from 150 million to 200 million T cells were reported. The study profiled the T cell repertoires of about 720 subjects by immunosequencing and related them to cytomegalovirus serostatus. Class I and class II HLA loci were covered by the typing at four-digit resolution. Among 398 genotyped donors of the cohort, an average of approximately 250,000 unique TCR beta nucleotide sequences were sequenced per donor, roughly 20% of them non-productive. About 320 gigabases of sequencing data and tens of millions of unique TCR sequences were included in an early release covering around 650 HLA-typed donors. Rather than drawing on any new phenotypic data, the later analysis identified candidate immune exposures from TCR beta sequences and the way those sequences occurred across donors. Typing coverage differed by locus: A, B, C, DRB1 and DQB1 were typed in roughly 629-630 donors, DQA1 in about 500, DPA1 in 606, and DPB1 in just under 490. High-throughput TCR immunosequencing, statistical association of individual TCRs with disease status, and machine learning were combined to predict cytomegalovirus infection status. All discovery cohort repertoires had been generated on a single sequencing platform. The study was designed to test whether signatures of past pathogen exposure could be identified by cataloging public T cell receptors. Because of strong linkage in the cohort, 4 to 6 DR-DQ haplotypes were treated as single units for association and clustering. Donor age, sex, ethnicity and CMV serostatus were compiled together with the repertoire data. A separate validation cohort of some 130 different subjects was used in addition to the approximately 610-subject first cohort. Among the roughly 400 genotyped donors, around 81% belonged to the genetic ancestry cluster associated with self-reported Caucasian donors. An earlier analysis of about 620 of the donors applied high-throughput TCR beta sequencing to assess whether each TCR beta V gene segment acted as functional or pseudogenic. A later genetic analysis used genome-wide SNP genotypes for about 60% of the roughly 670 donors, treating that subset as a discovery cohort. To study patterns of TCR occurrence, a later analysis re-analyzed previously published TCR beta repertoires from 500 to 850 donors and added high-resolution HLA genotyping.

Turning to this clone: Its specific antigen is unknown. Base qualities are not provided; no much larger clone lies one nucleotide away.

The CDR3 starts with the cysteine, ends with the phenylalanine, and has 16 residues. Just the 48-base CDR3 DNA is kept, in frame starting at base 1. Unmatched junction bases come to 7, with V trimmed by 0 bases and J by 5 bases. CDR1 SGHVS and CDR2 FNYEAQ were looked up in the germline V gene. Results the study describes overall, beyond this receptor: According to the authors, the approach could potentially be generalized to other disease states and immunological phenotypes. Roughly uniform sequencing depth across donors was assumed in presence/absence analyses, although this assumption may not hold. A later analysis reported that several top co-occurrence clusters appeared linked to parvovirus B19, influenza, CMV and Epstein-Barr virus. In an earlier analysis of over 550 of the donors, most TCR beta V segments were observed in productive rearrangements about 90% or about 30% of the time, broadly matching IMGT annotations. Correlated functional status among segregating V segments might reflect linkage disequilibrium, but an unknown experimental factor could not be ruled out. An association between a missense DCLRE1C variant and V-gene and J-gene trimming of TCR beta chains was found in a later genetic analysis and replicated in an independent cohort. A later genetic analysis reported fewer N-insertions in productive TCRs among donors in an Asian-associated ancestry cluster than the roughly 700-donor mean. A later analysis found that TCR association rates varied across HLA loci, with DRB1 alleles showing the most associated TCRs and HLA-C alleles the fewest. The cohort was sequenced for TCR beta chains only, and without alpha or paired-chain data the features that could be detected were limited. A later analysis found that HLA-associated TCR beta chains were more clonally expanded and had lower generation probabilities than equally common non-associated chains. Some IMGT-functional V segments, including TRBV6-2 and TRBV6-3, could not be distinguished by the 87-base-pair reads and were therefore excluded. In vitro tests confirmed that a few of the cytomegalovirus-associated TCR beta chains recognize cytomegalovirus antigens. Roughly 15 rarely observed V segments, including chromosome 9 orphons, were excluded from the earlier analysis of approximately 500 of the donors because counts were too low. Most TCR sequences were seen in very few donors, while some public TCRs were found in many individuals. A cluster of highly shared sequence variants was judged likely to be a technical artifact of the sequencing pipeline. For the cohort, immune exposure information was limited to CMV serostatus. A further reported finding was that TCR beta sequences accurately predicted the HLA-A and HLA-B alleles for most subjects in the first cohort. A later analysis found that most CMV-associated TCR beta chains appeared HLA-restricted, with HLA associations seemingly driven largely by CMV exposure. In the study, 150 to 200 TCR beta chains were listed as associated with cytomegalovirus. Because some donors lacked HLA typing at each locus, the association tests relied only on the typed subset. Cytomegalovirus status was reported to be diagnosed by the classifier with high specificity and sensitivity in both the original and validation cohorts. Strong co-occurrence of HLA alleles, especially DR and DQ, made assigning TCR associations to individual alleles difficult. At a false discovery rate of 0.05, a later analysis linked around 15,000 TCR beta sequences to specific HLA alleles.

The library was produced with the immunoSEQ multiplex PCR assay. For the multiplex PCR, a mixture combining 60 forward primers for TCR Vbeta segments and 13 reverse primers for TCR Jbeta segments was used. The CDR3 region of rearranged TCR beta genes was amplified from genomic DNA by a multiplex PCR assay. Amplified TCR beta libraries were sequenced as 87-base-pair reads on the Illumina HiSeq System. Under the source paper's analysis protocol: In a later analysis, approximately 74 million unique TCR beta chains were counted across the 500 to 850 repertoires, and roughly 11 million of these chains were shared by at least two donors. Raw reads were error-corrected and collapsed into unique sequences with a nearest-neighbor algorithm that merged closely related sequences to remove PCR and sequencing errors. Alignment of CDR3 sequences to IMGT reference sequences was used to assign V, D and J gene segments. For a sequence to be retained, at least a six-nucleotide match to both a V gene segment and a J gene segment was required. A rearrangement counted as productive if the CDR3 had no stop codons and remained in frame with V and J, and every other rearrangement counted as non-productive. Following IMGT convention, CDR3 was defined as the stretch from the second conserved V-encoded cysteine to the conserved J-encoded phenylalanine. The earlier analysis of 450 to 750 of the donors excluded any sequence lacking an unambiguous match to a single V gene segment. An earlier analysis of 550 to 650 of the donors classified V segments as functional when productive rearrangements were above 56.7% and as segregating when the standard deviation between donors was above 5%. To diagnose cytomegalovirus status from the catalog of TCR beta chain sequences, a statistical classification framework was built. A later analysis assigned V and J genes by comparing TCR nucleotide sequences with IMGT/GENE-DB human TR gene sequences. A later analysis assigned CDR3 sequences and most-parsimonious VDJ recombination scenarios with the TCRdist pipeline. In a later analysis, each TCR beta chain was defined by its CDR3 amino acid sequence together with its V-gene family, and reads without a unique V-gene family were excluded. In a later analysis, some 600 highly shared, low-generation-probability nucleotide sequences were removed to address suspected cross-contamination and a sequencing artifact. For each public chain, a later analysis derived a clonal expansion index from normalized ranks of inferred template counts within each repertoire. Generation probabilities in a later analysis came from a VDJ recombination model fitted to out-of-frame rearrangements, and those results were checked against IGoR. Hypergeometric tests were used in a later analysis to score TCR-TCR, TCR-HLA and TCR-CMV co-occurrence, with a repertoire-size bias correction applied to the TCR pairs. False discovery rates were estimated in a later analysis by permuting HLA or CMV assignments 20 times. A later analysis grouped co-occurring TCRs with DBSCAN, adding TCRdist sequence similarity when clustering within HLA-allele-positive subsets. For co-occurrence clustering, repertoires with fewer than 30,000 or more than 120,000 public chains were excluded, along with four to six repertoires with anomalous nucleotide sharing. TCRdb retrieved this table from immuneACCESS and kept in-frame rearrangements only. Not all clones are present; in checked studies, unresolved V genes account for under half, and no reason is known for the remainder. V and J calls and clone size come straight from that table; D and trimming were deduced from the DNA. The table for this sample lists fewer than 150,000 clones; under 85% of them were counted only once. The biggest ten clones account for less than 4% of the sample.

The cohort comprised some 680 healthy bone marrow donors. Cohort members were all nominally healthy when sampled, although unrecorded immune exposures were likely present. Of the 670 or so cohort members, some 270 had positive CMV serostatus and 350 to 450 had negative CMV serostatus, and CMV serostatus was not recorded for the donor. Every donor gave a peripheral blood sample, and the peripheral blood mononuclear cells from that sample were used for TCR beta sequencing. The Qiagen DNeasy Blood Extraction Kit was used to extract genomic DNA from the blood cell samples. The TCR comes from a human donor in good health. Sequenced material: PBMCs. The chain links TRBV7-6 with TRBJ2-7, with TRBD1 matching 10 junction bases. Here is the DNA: TGTGCCAGCAGCTTAGCGCGGGGACAGGGGTTCAACGAGCAGTACTTC. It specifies CASSLARGQGFNEQYF.